These T cell receptor beta chains were read from a single sample in a study of shared clonotypes between healthy human individuals. Libraries were prepared by immunoSEQ multiplex PCR; TCRdb keeps only in-frame clonotypes and omits some of them. The sample consists of about 560,000 clones, around three quarters of them appearing once. What was sequenced was PBMCs. These TCRs come from a middle-aged woman in good health. Some clones in this sample may be carry-over from other donors' samples. Both conserved end residues are part of each CDR3. Fields, in order: clone size, V gene, D gene, J gene, CDR3 DNA, CDR3 protein. A D gene is named only where the DNA matches it firmly. The size of a clone is reported for some rows only, either as once, few or many, or as a class for expanded clones.

clone_size: NA
v_call: TRBV6-6
d_call: NA
j_call: TRBJ1-3
cdr3_nt: TGTGCCAGCAGTTACGACAGTGGAAACACCATATATTTT
cdr3_aa: CASSYDSGNTIYF

clone_size: NA
v_call: TRBV19
d_call: NA
j_call: TRBJ1-5
cdr3_nt: TGTGCCAGTAGCGGTGGGGCAGCTAGCAATCAGCCCCAGCATTTT
cdr3_aa: CASSGGAASNQPQHF

clone_size: NA
v_call: TRBV5-1
d_call: TRBD1
j_call: TRBJ1-4
cdr3_nt: TGCGCCAGCAGCTTGGCAGGGGGCGAGTCTGTTCTTGAAAAACTGTTTTTT
cdr3_aa: CASSLAGGESVLEKLFF

clone_size: NA
v_call: TRBV11-2
d_call: NA
j_call: TRBJ2-7
cdr3_nt: TGTGCCAGCAGCTTAGGACAGCGCGAGCAGTACTTC
cdr3_aa: CASSLGQREQYF

clone_size: many
v_call: TRBV30
d_call: TRBD2
j_call: TRBJ2-3
cdr3_nt: TGTGCCCGATCTAGCGGAGGCACAGATACGCAGTATTTT
cdr3_aa: CARSSGGTDTQYF

clone_size: once
v_call: TRBV19
d_call: TRBD1
j_call: TRBJ1-1
cdr3_nt: TGTGCCAGTAGTCGACAGGGGAAGAACACTGAAGCTTTCTTT
cdr3_aa: CASSRQGKNTEAFF

clone_size: NA
v_call: TRBV28
d_call: TRBD1
j_call: TRBJ2-7
cdr3_nt: TGTGCCAGCAGCGGACAGGGGGCGTTGGAGCAGTACTTC
cdr3_aa: CASSGQGALEQYF

clone_size: NA
v_call: TRBV5-1
d_call: NA
j_call: TRBJ2-7
cdr3_nt: TGCGCCAGCAGTAGGAGGGGGGCGCAGGCTACCTACGAGCAGTACTTC
cdr3_aa: CASSRRGAQATYEQYF

clone_size: NA
v_call: TRBV5-1
d_call: TRBD2
j_call: TRBJ2-3
cdr3_nt: TGCGCCAGCAGACCTAGCGGCCGTCCCACAGATACGCAGTATTTT
cdr3_aa: CASRPSGRPTDTQYF

clone_size: NA
v_call: TRBV30
d_call: NA
j_call: TRBJ1-3
cdr3_nt: TGTGCCTGGAGGTTGGAAAACACCATATATTTT
cdr3_aa: CAWRLENTIYF

clone_size: many
v_call: TRBV2
d_call: NA
j_call: TRBJ2-1
cdr3_nt: TGTGCCAGCAGTGTGGTTGGGTATGAGCAGTTCTTC
cdr3_aa: CASSVVGYEQFF

clone_size: NA
v_call: TRBV5-4
d_call: NA
j_call: TRBJ2-7
cdr3_nt: TGTGCGACCGCGGCGGAGGGATCCGAGCAGTACTTC
cdr3_aa: CATAAEGSEQYF

clone_size: NA
v_call: TRBV7-9
d_call: NA
j_call: TRBJ2-3
cdr3_nt: TGTGCCAGCAGCTCCTTAGCGAATACGCAGTATTTT
cdr3_aa: CASSSLANTQYF

clone_size: NA
v_call: TRBV7-2
d_call: NA
j_call: TRBJ2-7
cdr3_nt: TGTGCCAGCAGATATGCGGGGAGCTCCTACGAGCAGTACTTC
cdr3_aa: CASRYAGSSYEQYF

clone_size: NA
v_call: TRBV11-2
d_call: TRBD2
j_call: TRBJ2-5
cdr3_nt: TGTGCCAGCAGCATTAGCGGGCCACAAGAGACCCAGTACTTC
cdr3_aa: CASSISGPQETQYF

clone_size: NA
v_call: TRBV2
d_call: TRBD1
j_call: TRBJ1-1
cdr3_nt: TGTGCCAGCAGCTACACAGGGGGGACTGAAGCTTTCTTT
cdr3_aa: CASSYTGGTEAFF

clone_size: NA
v_call: TRBV19
d_call: NA
j_call: TRBJ1-5
cdr3_nt: TGTGCCAGTCGGGGAGGGGCGCGAGGTCAGCCCCAGCATTTT
cdr3_aa: CASRGGARGQPQHF

clone_size: NA
v_call: TRBV27
d_call: NA
j_call: TRBJ2-1
cdr3_nt: TGTGCCAGCAGTTTGTCGCGACCGCCTCGAGGGGGGGACAATGAGCAGTTCTTC
cdr3_aa: CASSLSRPPRGGDNEQFF

clone_size: NA
v_call: TRBV9
d_call: NA
j_call: TRBJ2-2
cdr3_nt: TGTGCCAGCAGCGTAGCCCCAGCGGGGAACACCGGGGAGCTGTTTTTT
cdr3_aa: CASSVAPAGNTGELFF

clone_size: NA
v_call: TRBV10-3
d_call: TRBD2
j_call: TRBJ2-2
cdr3_nt: TGTGCCATGGAGCGGGAGTTCACCGGGGAGCTGTTTTTT
cdr3_aa: CAMEREFTGELFF